This entry describes one T cell receptor beta chain. Its antigen remains unidentified. This may be a read error, as it is one base from a much larger clone. Because it lacks the conserved phenylalanine or tryptophan at the end, this CDR3 is likely a read error. The trim removed 5 bases at V and 7 bases at J, leaving 3 bases unmatched. CDR3 length: 14 residues. CDR1 is SGHVS, CDR2 FQNEAQ, per germline. Amplification of TCR alpha and beta CDR3 regions from RNA used iRepertoire nested multiplex PCR. Input was roughly 85-450 ng of tissue mRNA or PBMC total RNA. TCRdb called the multiplex PCR reads again in MiXCR, with one record for every CDR3 protein. The data hold 100,000 to 150,000 distinct CDR3 sequences, with around 25% observed a single time. This entry is derived from a study of glioma-infiltrating T cells. Study results and limitations: Tissue-blood divergence was below expectation in non-neoplastic patients, above in gliomas. Tissue and blood shared very few CDR3 sequences.

Sequencing was carried out using glioma tissue, nonneoplastic brain tissue, or PBMCs (not recorded which). The sequence was obtained from a human donor with low-grade glioma or glioblastoma, undergoing nonglioma brain surgery, or in good health (not recorded which). The chain recombines TRBV7-8 with TRBJ1-6; 9 nucleotides align to TRBD1. CDR3: CASSTGTGNSPLHL. The CDR3 coding sequence is TGTGCCAGCAGCACCGGGACAGGGAATTCACCCCTCCACCTT.